These T cell receptor beta chains were read from a single sample in a study of blood T cells in healthy people across ages. TCRdb re-called the 5' RACE reads through MiXCR, storing one row per CDR3 protein. The sample yields approximately 1,700,000 distinct CDR3 sequences, about two fifths seen once. The sample consisted of blood. The receptors were sampled from a human donor in good health. Each CDR3 is given with its conserved first and last residue. Each record gives: D gene, V gene, J gene, clone size, CDR3 DNA, CDR3 protein. D genes are given only for firm matches. Clone size is given for some rows only: seen once, a few or many times, or a class if the clone is expanded.

.,TRBV11-2,TRBJ2-5,few,TGTGCCAGCAGCTCAACCAGTCCTACCCAAGAGACCCAGTACTTC,CASSSTSPTQETQYF
TRBD2,TRBV7-6,TRBJ2-3,.,TGTGCCAGCAGCGCCAGTCTAGCGGGGGATCGAGATACGCAGTATTTT,CASSASLAGDRDTQYF
.,TRBV9,TRBJ1-2,few,TGTGCCAGCAGCGTAGGGGGCAACCCCTATGGCTACACCTTC,CASSVGGNPYGYTF
TRBD1,TRBV7-9,TRBJ2-7,.,TGTGCCAGCACCCAAATCCGGGACAGGGGTTCCAATGAGCAGTACTTC,CASTQIRDRGSNEQYF
.,TRBV7-6,TRBJ2-7,few,TGTGCCAGCAGCCCGCTGAGGGGGGGCTACGAGCAGTACTTC,CASSPLRGGYEQYF
.,TRBV29-1,TRBJ2-1,.,TGCAGCGGTGACTTCAGAGACAATGAGCAGTTCTTC,CSGDFRDNEQFF
.,TRBV6-5,TRBJ1-2,once,TGTGCCAGCAGTTACGGGACCACCTATGGCTACACCTTC,CASSYGTTYGYTF
.,TRBV20-1,TRBJ2-7,.,TGCAGTGCTAGAGTAGAGAACGAGCAGTACTTC,CSARVENEQYF
.,TRBV5-5,TRBJ1-4,once,TGTGCCAGCAGCCGCGGGCCGGGACTACCTAATGAAAAACTGTTTTTT,CASSRGPGLPNEKLFF
.,TRBV4-3,TRBJ1-2,.,TGCGCCAGCAGCCAGGACGGACGTACAAACTATGGCTACACCTTC,CASSQDGRTNYGYTF
TRBD2,TRBV4-3,TRBJ2-5,few,TGCGCCAGCAGCCAAGATTGGGGGAGGGAAGAGACCCAGTACTTC,CASSQDWGREETQYF
.,TRBV9,TRBJ1-1,.,TGTGCCAGCAGCGTAGATGGTGGGGGGGCTGAAGCTTTCTTT,CASSVDGGGAEAFF
.,TRBV4-2,TRBJ2-7,few,TGTGCCAGCAGCCACCCCACCCGGACTGACGAGCAGTACTTC,CASSHPTRTDEQYF
.,TRBV10-3,TRBJ1-1,few,TGTGCCAACGGGGACGGGGGCACTGAAGCTTTCTTT,CANGDGGTEAFF
TRBD1,TRBV6-1,TRBJ2-5,few,TGTGCCAGCAGTGGGTACCCTCGGACAGGGCGGTACTTC,CASSGYPRTGRYF
.,TRBV27,TRBJ1-6,few,TGTGCCAGCAGTCCCTCCAAGGGCTATAATTCACCCCTCCACTTT,CASSPSKGYNSPLHF
.,TRBV5-1,TRBJ2-4,few,TGCGCCAGCCGGGGCAGGGGATCCCCAAACATTCAGTACTTC,CASRGRGSPNIQYF
TRBD2,TRBV20-1,TRBJ2-1,few,TGCAGTGCTAGAGAGGACGGGGGGGCAGAATCTACGTTCTTC,CSAREDGGAESTFF
.,TRBV25-1,TRBJ2-7,.,TGTGCCAGCAGTGAATATGGGACCAACTACGAGCAGTACTTC,CASSEYGTNYEQYF
.,TRBV5-4,TRBJ2-7,once,TGTGCCAGCAGCTCCCCCGGCATGACGACTTCCTACGAGCAGTACTTC,CASSSPGMTTSYEQYF
.,TRBV7-8,TRBJ2-3,few,TGTGCCAGCAGGCTATCCCTCCGCAGCAGAGTTGGTAGTACGCAGTATTTT,CASRLSLRSRVGSTQYF
.,TRBV10-2,TRBJ2-3,few,TGCGCCAGCAGCCCCGTACAGACAGATACGCAGTATTTT,CASSPVQTDTQYF
TRBD1,TRBV3-1,TRBJ1-5,.,TGTGCCAGCAGCCAAGATCTCCCAGGGGGACAGCCCCAGCATTTT,CASSQDLPGGQPQHF
TRBD2,TRBV10-3,TRBJ2-3,.,TGTGTCATCAGTGAGTCGGCTAGCGGCTTCACAGATACGCAGTATTTT,CVISESASGFTDTQYF
.,TRBV11-3,TRBJ1-2,.,TGTGCCAGCAGCACCGCAGGGTCCATCTATGGCTACACCTTC,CASSTAGSIYGYTF
.,TRBV6-5,TRBJ2-7,.,TGTGCCAGCAGTCGCTATGTCACAGTTGCTCAGGAGCAGTACTTC,CASSRYVTVAQEQYF
.,TRBV4-2,TRBJ2-7,.,TGTGCCAGCAGCCAAGAAGGGTTAGGGCAGGGGTCAATCTACGAGCAGTACTTC,CASSQEGLGQGSIYEQYF